A selection of T cell receptor beta chains follows, all from one sample in a study of monozygotic twins with inflammatory bowel disease. TCRdb reanalyzed the 5' RACE reads and collapses them to one entry per CDR3 protein, without DNA. There are approximately 400,000 distinct CDR3 sequences in the sample, with 2.4% held by the top ten. The sequenced sample consisted of blood. Every receptor here comes from a human donor with ulcerative colitis or Crohn's disease, or a healthy co-twin of an affected twin (not recorded which). Each CDR3 is given with its conserved first and last residue.

J gene: TRBJ1-2
V gene: TRBV4-1
CDR3 protein: CASSQAGTGYGYTF

J gene: TRBJ1-4
V gene: TRBV18
CDR3 protein: CASSPSSGTVNEKLFF

J gene: TRBJ2-7
V gene: TRBV7-2
CDR3 protein: CASTTDLAGTGAEQYF

J gene: TRBJ2-2
V gene: TRBV11-2
CDR3 protein: CASSLGQGSGGELFF

J gene: TRBJ2-7
V gene: TRBV5-1
CDR3 protein: CASSPGLAGGTLSYEQYF

J gene: TRBJ2-1
V gene: TRBV7-2
CDR3 protein: CASSLTSGGAVNEQFF

J gene: TRBJ2-1
V gene: TRBV10-2
CDR3 protein: CASSEGPSGGHNEQFF

J gene: TRBJ2-1
V gene: TRBV27
CDR3 protein: CASSLVGRGDEQFF

J gene: TRBJ1-1
V gene: TRBV5-1
CDR3 protein: CASMAGTGTEAFF

J gene: TRBJ2-5
V gene: TRBV10-3
CDR3 protein: CAISEDPGGTQYF

J gene: TRBJ1-1
V gene: TRBV7-9
CDR3 protein: CASSNTGGAEAFF

J gene: TRBJ1-2
V gene: TRBV5-1
CDR3 protein: CASSSDPSTNYGYTF

J gene: TRBJ2-5
V gene: TRBV7-9
CDR3 protein: CASSQTSGGRETQYF

J gene: TRBJ2-5
V gene: TRBV12-3/TRBV12-4
CDR3 protein: CASSLSGSRETQYF

J gene: TRBJ2-3
V gene: TRBV7-3
CDR3 protein: CASSPKGSGADTQYF

J gene: TRBJ1-2
V gene: TRBV4-2
CDR3 protein: CASSQDPGTSSGYGYTF

J gene: TRBJ1-4
V gene: TRBV7-2
CDR3 protein: CASSLRGSLNEKLFF

J gene: TRBJ2-5
V gene: TRBV7-8
CDR3 protein: CASMGEGEETQYF

J gene: TRBJ1-5
V gene: TRBV20-1
CDR3 protein: CSARRQYSNQPQHF

J gene: TRBJ2-3
V gene: TRBV20-1
CDR3 protein: CSAQGGSTDTQYF

J gene: TRBJ2-7
V gene: TRBV20-1
CDR3 protein: CSARTRDTEYF

J gene: TRBJ2-2
V gene: TRBV20-1
CDR3 protein: CSARAQGGRTGELFF

J gene: TRBJ2-7
V gene: TRBV5-1
CDR3 protein: CASSYRTGQISYEQYF

J gene: TRBJ2-7
V gene: TRBV21-1
CDR3 protein: CASSTAFRDRGSYEQYF

J gene: TRBJ1-6
V gene: TRBV5-1
CDR3 protein: CASSLGGSSSYNSPLHF

J gene: TRBJ2-1
V gene: TRBV18
CDR3 protein: CASSSSWLAGETLF